A single sample is the source of the 11 T cell receptor beta chains below, sequenced in a study of neurological immune-mediated disorders. From the 5' RACE reads, TCRdb called clonotypes with MiXCR, one entry per CDR3 protein. There are under 75,000 distinct CDR3 sequences in the sample; 2.5% to 4% occur only once, and approximately 4.7% lies in the top ten. Material: PBMCs. Source of these receptors: a woman aged 45-59 years with multiple sclerosis.

This clonotype was observed at least ten times. The gene calls are TRBV18 and TRBJ2-3; 11 nucleotides match TRBD2. Germline V CDR1 and CDR2: KGHSH, LQKENI. This CDR3 contains 17 residues. Trimming cost V 1 base and J 2 bases; bases outside gene matches: 5. The CDR3, as DNA: TGTGCCAGCTCACCACGGGCTAGCGGGGGGACCACAGATACGCAGTATTTT. This gives the protein CASSPRASGGTTDTQYF.

This clonotype was found many times. The chain couples TRBV7-8 to TRBJ2-7; TRBD2 aligns across 8 bases. V lost 2 bases, J lost 2 bases, and 5 bases stayed unmatched. This CDR3 has 15 residues. Germline V lookup: CDR1 SGHVS, CDR2 FQNEAQ. The CDR3 DNA reads as TGTGCCAGCAGCTTATTAGTTAGCGGGGCCTACGAGCAGTACTTC. As protein: CASSLLVSGAYEQYF.

This clonotype was counted at least ten times. The chain uses TRBV19 and TRBJ1-5; TRBD1 is a possible D gene (5 bases). CDR3 length: 12 residues. CDR1 and CDR2 (germline): LNHDA, SQIVND (reference sequence). The V end lost 5 bases, the J end lost 4 bases, and 6 bases lay between the germline ends. CDR3 residues: CASSHRNQPQHF. The CDR3 bases are TGTGCCAGTAGTCACAGGAATCAGCCCCAGCATTTT.

This clonotype was recorded at least ten times. The chain uses TRBV7-2 and TRBJ2-5, with a weak D call TRBD2 (6 bases). Germline V gene lookup returns CDR1 SGHTA and CDR2 FQGNSA. The CDR3 is 12 amino acids. Trimming stripped 7 bases from V and 0 bases from J, with 6 bases between. CDR3 coding DNA: TGTGCCAGCACGGGAGACCAAGAGACCCAGTACTTC. It translates to CASTGDQETQYF.

This clonotype was counted ten times or more. The gene calls are TRBV20-1 and TRBJ2-2; D is unclear. Germline V gene lookup returns CDR1 DFQATT and CDR2 SNEGSKA (reference sequence). The CDR3 totals 14 residues. V lost 0 bases to trimming and J lost 2 bases, with 7 bases between them. The CDR3: CSARDLSNTGELFF. The DNA for the CDR3 is TGCAGTGCTAGAGATCTTAGTAACACCGGGGAGCTGTTTTTT.

This clonotype was counted many times. The chain joins TRBV25-1 to TRBJ2-2, with 8 bases fitting TRBD2. The germline CDR1 and CDR2 sequences are MGHDK and SYGVNS. CDR3 length: 15 amino acids. V dropped 3 bases and J dropped 6; count of bases not matched to a gene: 6. The CDR3 loop is CASSEGLVGPGELFF. In DNA, the CDR3 is TGTGCCAGCAGTGAGGGACTAGTAGGTCCCGGGGAGCTGTTTTTT. Full variable domain (remainder filled in from reference TRBV25-1 and TRBJ2-2): EADIYQTPRYLVIGTGKKITLECSQTMGHDKMYWYQQDPGMELHLIHYSYGVNSTEKGDLSSESTVSRIRTEHFPLTLESARPSHTSQYLCASSEGLVGPGELFFGEGSRLTVL.

This clonotype was found many times. The V and J genes are TRBV6-5 and TRBJ2-3, with D perhaps TRBD2 (5 bases). The germline V gene has CDR1 MNHEY and CDR2 SVGAGI. The CDR3 covers 14 residues. With 1 base removed from V and 5 bases from J, the gap between germline ends came to 10 bases. As DNA, the CDR3 is TGTGCCAGCAGTTACTTAGGGAGTTTAGATACGCAGTATTTT. Translating it yields CASSYLGSLDTQYF.

In this sample, this clonotype turned up many times. This chain links TRBV5-1 with TRBJ2-1; possibly TRBD2 for D (6 bases). This CDR3 is built from 13 residues. Trimming shortened V by 1 base and J by 9 bases, and 11 bases separated the two germline ends. The V gene's germline CDR1 is SGHRS and CDR2 YFSETQ. CDR3 sequence: CASSLTGEGEQFF. The CDR3, as DNA: TGCGCCAGCAGCTTGACGGGAGAGGGTGAGCAGTTCTTC.

This clonotype was picked up many times. This chain links TRBV29-1 with TRBJ2-1; D uncertain. V was cut by 4 bases and J by 6 bases, with 13 bases left in between. This CDR3 is 13 amino acids long. Germline values: CDR1 SQVTM, CDR2 ANQGSEA. The CDR3 loop is CSVVERSTNEQFF. For the CDR3, the DNA is TGCAGCGTTGTCGAGAGGTCTACCAATGAGCAGTTCTTC.

This clonotype has at least ten counts. This chain joins TRBV7-8 and TRBJ2-4; D is perhaps TRBD2 (7 bases). Deletions cut 1 base from V and 10 bases from J, with 14 bases between. This CDR3 contains 14 residues. CDR1 is SGHVS and CDR2 is FQNEAQ in the germline V gene. The CDR3 here is CASSLGRGGLIQYF. CDR3 nucleotides: TGTGCCAGCAGCTTAGGGCGCGGGGGCCTTATTCAGTACTTC.

This clonotype was recorded at least ten times. The CDR3 sequence: CSARDTGVSSQPQHF. In DNA, the CDR3 is TGCAGTGCTAGAGATACGGGAGTCTCGAGTCAGCCCCAGCATTTT. The rearrangement uses TRBV20-1 and TRBJ1-5; D not certain. Germline assignment: CDR1 DFQATT and CDR2 SNEGSKA (reference sequence). Trimming cost V 0 bases and J 6 bases, with 15 bases left between them. The CDR3 runs 15 residues.